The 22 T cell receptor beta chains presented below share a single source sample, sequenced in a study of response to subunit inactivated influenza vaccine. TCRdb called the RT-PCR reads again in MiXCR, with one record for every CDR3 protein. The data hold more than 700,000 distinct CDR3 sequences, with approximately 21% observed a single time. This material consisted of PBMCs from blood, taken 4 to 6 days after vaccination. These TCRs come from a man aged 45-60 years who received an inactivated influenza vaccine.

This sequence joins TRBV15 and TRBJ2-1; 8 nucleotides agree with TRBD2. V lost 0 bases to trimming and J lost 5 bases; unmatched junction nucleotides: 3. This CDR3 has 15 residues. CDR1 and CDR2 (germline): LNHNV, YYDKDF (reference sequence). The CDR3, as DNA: TGTGCCACCAGCAGAGAGGTACTAGCGGACAATGAGCAGTTCTTC. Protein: CATSREVLADNEQFF.

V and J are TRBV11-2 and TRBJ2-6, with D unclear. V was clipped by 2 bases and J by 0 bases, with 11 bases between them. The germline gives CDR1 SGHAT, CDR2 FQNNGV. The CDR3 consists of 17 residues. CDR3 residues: CASSLRVRSSGANVLTF. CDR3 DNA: TGTGCCAGCAGCTTACGAGTGAGGAGCTCTGGGGCCAACGTCCTGACTTTC.

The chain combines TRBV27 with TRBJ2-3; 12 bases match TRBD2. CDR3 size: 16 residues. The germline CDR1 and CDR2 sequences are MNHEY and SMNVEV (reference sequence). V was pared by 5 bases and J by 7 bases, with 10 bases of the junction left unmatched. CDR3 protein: CASSRWTSGDPYTQYF. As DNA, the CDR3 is TGTGCCAGCAGTCGATGGACTAGCGGGGACCCGTATACGCAGTATTTT.

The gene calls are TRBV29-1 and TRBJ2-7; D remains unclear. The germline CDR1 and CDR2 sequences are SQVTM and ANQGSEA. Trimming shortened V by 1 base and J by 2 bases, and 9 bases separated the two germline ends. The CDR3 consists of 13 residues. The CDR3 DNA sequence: TGCAGCGTTGAAGCTCCAGATACCTACGAGCAGTACTTC. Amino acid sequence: CSVEAPDTYEQYF.

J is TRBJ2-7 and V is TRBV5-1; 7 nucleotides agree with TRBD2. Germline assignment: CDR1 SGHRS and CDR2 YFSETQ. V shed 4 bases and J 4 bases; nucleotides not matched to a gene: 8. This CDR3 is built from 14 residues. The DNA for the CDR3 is TGCGCCAGCAGCATAGGTCCTAGCGGTTACGAGCAGTACTTC. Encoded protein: CASSIGPSGYEQYF.

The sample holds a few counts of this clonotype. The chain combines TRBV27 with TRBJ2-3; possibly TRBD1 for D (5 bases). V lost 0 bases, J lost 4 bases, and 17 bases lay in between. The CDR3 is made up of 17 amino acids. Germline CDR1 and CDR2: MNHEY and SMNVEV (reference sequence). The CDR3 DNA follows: TGTGCCAGCAGTTTATCAGGCAGGGTAATTAGTGCAGATACGCAGTATTTT. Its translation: CASSLSGRVISADTQYF.

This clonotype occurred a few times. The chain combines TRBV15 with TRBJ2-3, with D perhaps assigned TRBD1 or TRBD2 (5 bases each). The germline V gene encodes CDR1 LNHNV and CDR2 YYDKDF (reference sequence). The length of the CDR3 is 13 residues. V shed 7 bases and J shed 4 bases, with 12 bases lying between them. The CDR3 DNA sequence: TGTGCCACCAAGATCGGGGCAGCAGATACGCAGTATTTT. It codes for CATKIGAADTQYF.

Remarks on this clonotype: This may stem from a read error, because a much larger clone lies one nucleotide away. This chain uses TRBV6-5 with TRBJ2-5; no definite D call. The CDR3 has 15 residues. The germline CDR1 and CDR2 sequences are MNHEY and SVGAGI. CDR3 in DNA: TGTGCCAGCAGTTATAATCTGGGCCACCAAGAGACCCAGTGCTTC. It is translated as CASSYNLGHQETQCF.

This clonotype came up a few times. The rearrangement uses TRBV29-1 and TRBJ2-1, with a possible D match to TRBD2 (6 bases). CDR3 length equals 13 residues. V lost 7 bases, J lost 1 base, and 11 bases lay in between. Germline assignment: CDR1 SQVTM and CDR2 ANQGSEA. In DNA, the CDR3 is TGCAGCGCTATAGCGGTTTCCTACAATGAGCAGTTCTTC. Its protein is CSAIAVSYNEQFF.

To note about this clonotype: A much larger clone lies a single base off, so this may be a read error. CDR3 bases: TGCAGTTCCAAAACAAGGCCAGGCGTAGAGACCCAGTACTTC. This gives the protein CSSKTRPGVETQYF. The J gene is TRBJ2-5, the V gene TRBV20-1; D not resolved. Trimming took 8 bases from V and 4 from J, leaving 20 bases between them. Germline V CDR1 and CDR2: DFQATT, SNEGSKA (reference sequence). The CDR3 spans 14 residues.

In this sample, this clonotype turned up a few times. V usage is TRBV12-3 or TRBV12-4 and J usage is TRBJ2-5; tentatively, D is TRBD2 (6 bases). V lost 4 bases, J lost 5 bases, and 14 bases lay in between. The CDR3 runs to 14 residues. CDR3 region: CASSSTTSRETQYF. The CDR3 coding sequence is TGTGCCAGCAGTTCGACGACTAGTAGGGAGACCCAGTACTTC.

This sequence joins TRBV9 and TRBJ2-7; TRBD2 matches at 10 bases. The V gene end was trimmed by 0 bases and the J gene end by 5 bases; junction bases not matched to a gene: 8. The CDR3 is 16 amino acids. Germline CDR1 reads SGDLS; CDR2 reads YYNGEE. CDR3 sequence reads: CASSVATSGVFHEQYF. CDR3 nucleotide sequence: TGTGCCAGCAGCGTAGCTACTAGCGGGGTGTTCCACGAGCAGTACTTC.

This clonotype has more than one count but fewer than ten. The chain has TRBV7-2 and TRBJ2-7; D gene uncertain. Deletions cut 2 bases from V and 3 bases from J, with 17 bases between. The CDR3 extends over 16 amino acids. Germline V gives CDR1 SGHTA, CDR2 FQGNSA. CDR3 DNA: TGTGCCAGCAGCTTAAGAGGCAGCCTAAAGGACTACGAGCAGTACTTC. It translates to CASSLRGSLKDYEQYF.

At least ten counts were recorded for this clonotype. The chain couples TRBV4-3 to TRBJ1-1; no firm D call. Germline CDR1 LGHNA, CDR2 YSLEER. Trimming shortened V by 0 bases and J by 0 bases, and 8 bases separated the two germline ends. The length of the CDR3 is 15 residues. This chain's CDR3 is CASSQDIGLNTEAFF. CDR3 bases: TGCGCCAGCAGCCAAGATATAGGGTTGAACACTGAAGCTTTCTTT.

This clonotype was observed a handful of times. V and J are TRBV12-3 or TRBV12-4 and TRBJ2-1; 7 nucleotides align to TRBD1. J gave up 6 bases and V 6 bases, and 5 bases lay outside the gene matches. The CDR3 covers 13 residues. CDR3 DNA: TGTGCCAGCAGCCTGACAGGGCTCAATGAGCAGTTCTTC. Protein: CASSLTGLNEQFF.

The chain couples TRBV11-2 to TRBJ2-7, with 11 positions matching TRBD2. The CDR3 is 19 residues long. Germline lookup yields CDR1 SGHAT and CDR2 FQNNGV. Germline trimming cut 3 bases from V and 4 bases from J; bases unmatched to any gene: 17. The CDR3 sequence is CASSLEPGLAARARYEQYF. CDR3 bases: TGTGCCAGCAGCTTGGAACCGGGACTAGCGGCCCGTGCGAGGTACGAGCAGTACTTC. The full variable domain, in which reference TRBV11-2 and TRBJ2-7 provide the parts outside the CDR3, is EAGVAQSPRYKIIEKRQSVAFWCNPISGHATLYWYQQILGQGPKLLIQFQNNGVVDDSQLPKDRFSAERLKGVDSTLKIQPAKLEDSAVYLCASSLEPGLAARARYEQYFGPGTRLTVT.

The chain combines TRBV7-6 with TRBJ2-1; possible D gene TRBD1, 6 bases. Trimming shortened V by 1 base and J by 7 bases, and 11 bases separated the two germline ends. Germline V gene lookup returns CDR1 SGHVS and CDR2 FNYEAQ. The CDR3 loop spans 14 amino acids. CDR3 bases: TGTGCCAGCAGCTTAGTAGCAGGGGAGAATGAGCAGTTCTTC. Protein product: CASSLVAGENEQFF.

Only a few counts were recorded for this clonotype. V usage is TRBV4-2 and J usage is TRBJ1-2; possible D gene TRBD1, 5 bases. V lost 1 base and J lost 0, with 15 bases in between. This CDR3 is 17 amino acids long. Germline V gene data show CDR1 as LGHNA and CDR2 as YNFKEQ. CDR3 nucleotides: TGTGCCAGCAGCCAAGGGGACCTTGGACATCCTAACTATGGCTACACCTTC. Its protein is CASSQGDLGHPNYGYTF.

CDR3 in amino acids: CASSLVPGATEQYF. The CDR3 region has the DNA TGTGCCAGCAGCTTAGTCCCAGGGGCGACCGAGCAGTACTTC. The chain has TRBV7-6 and TRBJ2-7, with D possibly TRBD1 on 6 matching bases. The V gene's germline CDR1 is SGHVS and CDR2 FNYEAQ. The ends were cut back, 1 base at V and 6 bases at J, with 13 bases in the middle. This CDR3 has 14 residues. The entire variable domain, with the rest obtained from reference TRBV7-6 and TRBJ2-7, is as follows: GAGVSQSPRYKVTKRGQDVALRCDPISGHVSLYWYRQALGQGPEFLTYFNYEAQQDKSGLPNDRFSAERPEGSISTLTIQRTEQRDSAMYRCASSLVPGATEQYFGPGTRLTVT.

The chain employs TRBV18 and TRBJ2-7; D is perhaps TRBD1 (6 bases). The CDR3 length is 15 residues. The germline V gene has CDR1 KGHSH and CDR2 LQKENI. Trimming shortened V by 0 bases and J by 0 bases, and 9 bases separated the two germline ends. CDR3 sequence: CASSPPGGASYEQYF. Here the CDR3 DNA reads TGTGCCAGCTCACCACCTGGGGGCGCCTCCTACGAGCAGTACTTC. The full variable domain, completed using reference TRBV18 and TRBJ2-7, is NAGVMQNPRHLVRRRGQEARLRCSPMKGHSHVYWYRQLPEEGLKFMVYLQKENIIDESGMPKERFSAEFPKEGPSILRIQQVVRGDSAAYFCASSPPGGASYEQYFGPGTRLTVT.

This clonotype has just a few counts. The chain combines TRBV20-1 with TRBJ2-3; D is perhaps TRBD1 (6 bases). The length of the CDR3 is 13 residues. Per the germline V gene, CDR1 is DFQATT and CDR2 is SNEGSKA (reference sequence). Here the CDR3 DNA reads TGCAGCGCCGCCGTTGGGGGCCTGGTGACGCAGTATTTT. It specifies CSAAVGGLVTQYF.

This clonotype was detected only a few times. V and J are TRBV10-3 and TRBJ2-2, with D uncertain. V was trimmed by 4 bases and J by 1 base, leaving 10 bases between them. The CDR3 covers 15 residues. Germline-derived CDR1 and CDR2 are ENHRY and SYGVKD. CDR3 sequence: CAISGQTVNTGELFF. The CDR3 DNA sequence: TGTGCCATCAGTGGCCAGACGGTGAACACCGGGGAGCTGTTTTTT.